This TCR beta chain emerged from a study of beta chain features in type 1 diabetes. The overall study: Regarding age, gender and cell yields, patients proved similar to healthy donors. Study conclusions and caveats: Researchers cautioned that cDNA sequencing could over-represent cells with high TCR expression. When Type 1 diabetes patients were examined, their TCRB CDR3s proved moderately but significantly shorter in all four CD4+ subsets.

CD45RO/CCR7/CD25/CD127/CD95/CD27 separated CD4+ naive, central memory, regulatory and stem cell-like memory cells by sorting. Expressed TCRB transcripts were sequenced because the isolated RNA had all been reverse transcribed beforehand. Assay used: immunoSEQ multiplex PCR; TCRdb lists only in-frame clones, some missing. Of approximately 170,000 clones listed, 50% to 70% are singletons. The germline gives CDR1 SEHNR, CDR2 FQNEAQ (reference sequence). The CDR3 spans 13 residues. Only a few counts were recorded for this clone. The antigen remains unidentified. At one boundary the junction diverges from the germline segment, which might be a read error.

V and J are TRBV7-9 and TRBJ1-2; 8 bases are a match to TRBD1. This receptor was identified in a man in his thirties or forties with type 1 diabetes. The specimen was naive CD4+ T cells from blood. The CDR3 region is CASSQRTGFGYTF. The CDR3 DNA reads TGCGCCAGCAGCCAAAGGACAGGGTTTGGCTACACCTTC.